The TCR beta chain under discussion was sequenced for a study of cytomegalovirus exposure and HLA in healthy donors. Overall study results and limits: CMV antigen specificity was confirmed in vitro for a few CMV-associated chains. Roughly uniform depth of sequencing across donors was assumed in presence/absence analyses. The study had only CMV serostatus as immune exposure information.

Germline lookup yields CDR1 SGHRS and CDR2 YFSETQ. This CDR3 comprises 13 residues. Trimming stripped 0 bases from V and 6 bases from J, with 9 bases between. PCR amplification relied on 60 Vbeta primers (plus 13 Jbeta primers). Produced via immunoSEQ multiplex PCR; TCRdb's table is partial and in-frame only. The sample contains some 87,000 clones, less than 75% of which appear only once. As to this clone: The antigen remains unidentified.

Sequenced: PBMCs. V usage is TRBV5-1 and J usage is TRBJ2-5, with D tentatively TRBD1 (6 bases). The origin of this receptor is a woman in her twenties or thirties in good health and CMV-seropositive. The chain's CDR3 is CASSLGQGQTQYF. The CDR3 coding sequence is TGCGCCAGCAGCTTGGGTCAGGGGCAGACCCAGTACTTC.